The clone carrying this TCR beta chain was counted only a few times. These data belong to a study of blood T cell repertoires in COVID-19. Study-wide background: The study drew acute and convalescent COVID-19 samples from the United States, Italy and Spain. Sources were T cells, B-cell-depleted T cells, or PBMCs; the material itself was cDNA or gDNA.

Trimming took off 0 bases at V and 9 bases at J, with 8 bases between the two ends. Germline CDR1 is MGHRA and CDR2 is YSYEKL. The CDR3 is 12 residues long. As originally analysed: Amplification of reference gene primers provided the estimated nucleated cell counts. The method was immunoSEQ multiplex PCR; TCRdb's version includes in-frame clones alone and lacks a portion of them. V and J calls and clone size are as listed in that table; D and trimming were resolved from the DNA. Here the sample spans 100,000 to 150,000 clones, approximately 80% being singletons. The clonotype originates from a man aged 50 or older with acute or convalescent COVID-19. This chain uses TRBV4-1 with TRBJ2-5; D perhaps matches TRBD2 (6 bases). What was sequenced was peripheral blood. The CDR3 coding sequence is TGCGCCAGCAGCCAAGAGTGGGGGGCCCAGTACTTC. It encodes CASSQEWGAQYF.